The 8 T cell receptor beta chains below all came from one sample that was sequenced in a study of CD8 T cells in Susac syndrome (dated by TCRdb to the late 2010s). Receptor libraries were prepared by the immunoSEQ multiplex PCR assay. RNA was extracted with the RNeasy kit and 0.5 to 1 ug was reverse transcribed using random hexamers. TCRdb's own reprocessing of the public reads used fastp at Q25 and MiXCR and kept productive beta chains. Merged by CDR3 protein, the rows form single entries marked with the most common genes and DNA. For this sample the table gives some 400,000 distinct CDR3 sequences, of which around 85% were detected only once. Approximately 0.12% of the sample belongs to the ten largest clones. The source material was CD8+ T cells from PBMCs. These receptors all stem from a human donor with multiple sclerosis.

This chain links TRBV20-1 with TRBJ1-2; 9 bases line up with TRBD1. CDR3 length: 13 residues. Trimming removed 0 bases from V and 7 bases from J; junction bases left unmatched: 3. The germline gives CDR1 DFQATT, CDR2 SNEGSKA (reference sequence). In DNA, the CDR3 is TGCAGTGCTAGAGAGGGGACAGGGCGTGGCTACACCTTC. Protein sequence: CSAREGTGRGYTF.

This clonotype appeared a single time. CDR3: CASSIRTGFYGYTF. CDR3 DNA sequence: TGTGCCAGCAGCATCAGGACAGGCTTCTATGGCTACACCTTC. This sequence joins TRBV21-1 and TRBJ1-2; TRBD1, as called in the table, went unchecked against the DNA. TRBV21-1 is noted as a pseudogene. The length of the CDR3 is 14 residues.

V gene TRBV27 combines with J gene TRBJ2-1, with 7 positions matching TRBD1. This CDR3 comprises 17 residues. CDR1 MNHEY and CDR2 SMNVEV come from the germline V gene (reference sequence). V was clipped by 0 bases and J by 2 bases; unmatched bases: 7. The CDR3 protein is CASSLSPRQGTYNEQFF. CDR3 DNA sequence: TGTGCCAGCAGTTTATCACCGAGACAGGGCACCTACAATGAGCAGTTCTTC.

The chain has TRBV4-1 and TRBJ2-2, with 7 bases that match TRBD1. Germline loops: CDR1 MGHRA, CDR2 YSYEKL. The CDR3 is made up of 18 amino acids. Trimming took 0 bases from V and 0 from J; bases not matched to a gene: 7. This CDR3 is CASSQDSWDRTNTGELFF. The CDR3 DNA sequence: TGCGCCAGCAGCCAAGATTCCTGGGACAGAACGAACACCGGGGAGCTGTTTTTT.

The sample holds a few counts of this clonotype. The rearrangement links TRBV27 to TRBJ1-1, with D perhaps matching TRBD1 (5 bases). Trimming shortened V by 4 bases and J by 3 bases, and 9 bases separated the two germline ends. The CDR3 is 13 residues long. The germline gives CDR1 MNHEY, CDR2 SMNVEV (reference sequence). The CDR3 DNA follows: TGTGCCAGCAGTTCGGGGGGTTACACTGAAGCTTTCTTT. Its protein is CASSSGGYTEAFF.

The V call is TRBV6-1, the J call TRBJ1-4; TRBD1 agrees at 10 bases. Germline CDR1 and CDR2: MNHNS and SASEGT. The CDR3 consists of 15 residues. V was clipped by 5 bases and J by 8 bases; unmatched bases: 8. The CDR3 region has the DNA TGTGCCAGCAGTACGGGACAGGGGTTATGGGAAAAACTGTTTTTT. It translates to CASSTGQGLWEKLFF.

The chain recombines TRBV20-1 with TRBJ1-1, with D perhaps matching TRBD1 (5 bases). V was shortened by 4 bases and J by 5 bases, with 14 bases between the two germline ends. CDR3 length equals 13 residues. Germline-derived CDR1 and CDR2 are DFQATT and SNEGSKA (reference sequence). The CDR3 is CSAIQGTGTEAFF. For the CDR3, the DNA is TGCAGTGCTATACAAGGGACGGGGACTGAAGCTTTCTTT.

The CDR3 protein is CASSQLSTGGSQETQYF. The CDR3 region has the DNA TGCGCCAGCAGCCAACTCTCGACAGGGGGGAGCCAAGAGACCCAGTACTTC. The chain carries TRBV4-1 and TRBJ2-5; 9 bases match TRBD1. CDR3 size: 17 residues. Germline V gene lookup returns CDR1 MGHRA and CDR2 YSYEKL. The junction had 8 bases not matched to a gene; V was cut back by 2 bases and J by 1 base.